The 15 T cell receptor beta chains reported below all come from one sample, sequenced in a study of cytomegalovirus exposure and HLA in healthy donors (dated 2017 in TCRdb). Libraries were made using the immunoSEQ multiplex PCR assay. The multiplex PCR relied on a mix of 60 forward primers for TCR Vbeta segments and 13 reverse primers for TCR Jbeta segments. This is the immuneACCESS table as TCRdb keeps it, with only in-frame sequences that have V and J called. A part of the clones is gone; compared with another copy, unresolved V genes explain less than half, and the rest is unexplained. The table for this sample lists under 95,000 clones. The top ten constitute 0.58% of the sample. Sequencing was performed on PBMCs. These receptors originate from a man over 45 in good health and CMV-seronegative.

This sequence joins TRBV18 and TRBJ1-5; 7 positions match TRBD1. The V segment lost 3 bases and the J segment 0 bases; nucleotides outside the gene matches: 2. CDR3 length: 15 residues. Germline assignment: CDR1 KGHSH and CDR2 LQKENI. Written as DNA, the CDR3 is TGTGCCAGCTCACCGGGACAGACTAGCAATCAGCCCCAGCATTTT. The encoded protein is CASSPGQTSNQPQHF.

This chain uses TRBV6-1 with TRBJ1-4; TRBD1 matches at 7 bases. The CDR3 is made up of 15 amino acids. Per the germline V gene, CDR1 is MNHNS and CDR2 is SASEGT. V was pared by 7 bases and J by 8 bases, with 13 bases of the junction left unmatched. CDR3 loop: CASTMGQSSYEKLFF. The DNA for the CDR3 is TGTGCCAGCACTATGGGACAGTCAAGTTACGAAAAACTGTTTTTT.

The chain combines TRBV30 with TRBJ1-5; D not certain. V lost 0 bases to trimming and J lost 3 bases, with 6 bases between them. The CDR3 has 13 residues. The germline gives CDR1 GTSNPN, CDR2 SVGIG (reference sequence). The CDR3: CAWSVSLNQPQHF. DNA for the CDR3: TGTGCCTGGAGTGTTTCTCTCAATCAGCCCCAGCATTTT.

This chain uses TRBV19 with TRBJ1-2; 9 bases agree with TRBD1. Germline CDR1 LNHDA, CDR2 SQIVND (reference sequence). V was pared by 9 bases and J by 2 bases, with 4 bases of the junction left unmatched. The CDR3 sequence is 13 residues long. Here the CDR3 reads CASHRGLNYGYTF. DNA for the CDR3: TGTGCCAGCCACAGGGGGCTCAACTATGGCTACACCTTC.

V usage is TRBV6-5 and J usage is TRBJ1-6; the D gene is possibly TRBD1 (6 bases). Germline V gives CDR1 MNHEY, CDR2 SVGAGI. V was pared by 6 bases and J by 7 bases, with 16 bases between. This CDR3 is 15 amino acids long. The CDR3 spells CASSHQQGINSPLHF. The CDR3 nucleotides read TGTGCCAGCAGCCACCAACAGGGTATAAATTCACCCCTCCACTTT.

The rearrangement uses TRBV21-1 and TRBJ1-5; TRBD1, the table's D call, was not compared with the DNA. TRBV21-1 is an annotated pseudogene. This CDR3 spans 15 amino acids. The CDR3 protein is CASSKGKGANQPQHF. In DNA, the CDR3 is TGTGCCAGCAGCAAAGGTAAAGGGGCCAATCAGCCCCAGCATTTT.

The rearrangement uses TRBV27 and TRBJ2-7, with D perhaps TRBD1 (6 bases). CDR3 length: 16 residues. The V gene lost 0 bases and the J gene lost 3 bases, with 15 bases spanning the gap. CDR1 and CDR2 (germline): MNHEY, SMNVEV (reference sequence). The CDR3, as DNA: TGTGCCAGCAGTTTATCGAAGGGACACGCTAACTACGAGCAGTACTTC. Translation gives CASSLSKGHANYEQYF.

V usage is TRBV7-2 and J usage is TRBJ1-2; D is uncertain. Trimming cost V 1 base and J 3 bases, with 9 bases left between them. The germline V gene has CDR1 SGHTA and CDR2 FQGNSA. The CDR3 totals 14 residues. The CDR3 region is CASSLVGGDYGYTF. The CDR3 nucleotides are TGTGCCAGCAGCTTAGTTGGAGGAGACTATGGCTACACCTTC.

The chain is built from TRBV2 and TRBJ1-2; 8 bases agree with TRBD1. Trimming at V came to 6 bases and at J to 4 bases, leaving 10 bases not matched to a gene. The CDR3 consists of 15 residues. Germline CDR1 SNHLY, CDR2 FYNNEI. The CDR3 sequence: CASSYTGGGSYGYTF. In DNA form, the CDR3 reads TGTGCCAGCAGCTACACAGGGGGAGGAAGCTATGGCTACACCTTC.

The chain uses TRBV4-2 and TRBJ1-1; 7 bases align to TRBD1. The germline CDR1 and CDR2 sequences are LGHNA and YNFKEQ. The V gene end was trimmed by 1 base and the J gene end by 11 bases; junction bases not matched to a gene: 4. There are 12 residues in the CDR3. CDR3 residues: CASSQAGTVAFF. CDR3 coding DNA: TGTGCCAGCAGCCAAGCAGGGACAGTGGCTTTCTTT.

This chain links TRBV9 with TRBJ1-1; 8 bases agree with TRBD1. The CDR3 runs 14 residues. Trimming cost V 0 bases and J 5 bases; bases outside gene matches: 3. Germline-derived CDR1 and CDR2 are SGDLS and YYNGEE. CDR3 DNA: TGTGCCAGCAGCGTAGCCTGGACAGGGACTGAAGCTTTCTTT. Translation: CASSVAWTGTEAFF.

The genes are TRBV19 and TRBJ1-2; TRBD1 matches at 7 bases. Germline trimming cut 7 bases from V and 8 bases from J; bases unmatched to any gene: 13. In germline, CDR1 is LNHDA, CDR2 SQIVND (reference sequence). CDR3 size: 14 residues. In nucleotides, the CDR3 is TGTGCCAGTACCCGACAGGGAATCGTTAACGGCTACACCTTC. This gives the protein CASTRQGIVNGYTF.

The chain carries TRBV27 and TRBJ2-1; 13 bases are a match to TRBD2. The V and J ends lost 4 bases and 9 bases, in that order; junction bases with no gene match: 12. The V gene's germline CDR1 is MNHEY and CDR2 SMNVEV (reference sequence). This CDR3 comprises 17 residues. CDR3 in DNA: TGTGCCAGCAGTTCGAACGGACTAGCGGGGGTCGAGGGTGAGCAGTTCTTC. It codes for CASSSNGLAGVEGEQFF.

The V call is TRBV30, the J call TRBJ1-5; TRBD1 is a possible D gene (6 bases). The V gene lost 6 bases and the J gene lost 3 bases, with 12 bases spanning the gap. The CDR3 extends over 13 amino acids. CDR1 is GTSNPN, CDR2 SVGIG, per germline (reference sequence). CDR3 sequence reads: CACEGQINQPQHF. The CDR3, as DNA: TGTGCCTGTGAAGGACAGATCAATCAGCCCCAGCATTTT. Filled out from reference TRBV30 and TRBJ1-5, the complete variable domain reads SQTIHQWPATLVQPVGSPLSLECTVEGTSNPNLYWYRQAAGRGLQLLFYSVGIGQISSEVPQNLSASRPQDRQFILSSKKLLLSDSGFYLCACEGQINQPQHFGDGTRLSIL.

J is TRBJ2-7 and V is TRBV5-1; possibly TRBD1 for D (6 bases). The ends were cut back, 5 bases at V and 0 bases at J, with 12 bases in the middle. Germline-derived CDR1 and CDR2 are SGHRS and YFSETQ. The CDR3 runs to 14 residues. CDR3: CASRDTRGSYEQYF. CDR3 DNA sequence: TGCGCCAGCAGGGACACCAGGGGCTCCTACGAGCAGTACTTC.